This entry is about one T cell receptor beta chain. This clone's antigen is unknown. One base away there is no much larger clone; base qualities are not given. Using the deep immunoSEQ assay, multiplex PCR amplified TCR CDR3 regions from genomic DNA. Extracted genomic DNA from each cell subset was spread evenly across all wells of several immunoSEQ 96-well plates, with each plate serving as a replicate. For sorted subsets, each replicate PCR was loaded with 200 ng genomic DNA, equivalent to 30,000 or so T cell genomes. The purified libraries were quantified using a Qubit 3.0 fluorometer, sized with a Bioanalyzer 2100, and then quantified again using the KAPA Library Quantification kit. Every immunoSEQ 96-well plate was sequenced on a separate single-read 150-cycle Illumina NextSeq 550 flow cell. The authors' analysis ran thus. Because the immunoSEQ output included only junctional sequences and no quality scores, the filtering could not be the same as the filtering used for full-length reads. Sequences were annotated with PyIR, a Python wrapper for IgBLAST v1.9, and V/J genes and CDR3 were assigned using IMGT germline references. Reads were filtered out if the reads had weak V/J assignments (E-value above 1e-6), no CDR3, stop codons, out-of-frame junctions, or ambiguous translated residues. V3J clonotypes were defined as sequences sharing an identical inferred V gene, J gene, and CDR3 amino acid sequence. Percentage overlap between repertoires was computed as shared unique clonotypes divided by the size of the smaller repertoire. Richness of each repertoire was evaluated using RTK rarefaction, the Chao1 estimator, and Recon v2.1 estimates of unobserved clonotypes. OLGA was used to compute generation probabilities for all TCRbeta clonotypes that the gDNA method yielded from a handful of donors. TCRdb mirrors the immuneACCESS table, restricted to in-frame sequences. Some clones are absent from its copies; in checked studies, under half trace to an unresolved V gene, and the reason for the others is unknown. Clonal size and the V and J genes are those of that table, whereas D and trimming came from the DNA. This sample holds about 580,000 clones; roughly 98% were observed only once. The ten biggest clones cover 0.3% of the sample.

CD8 naive samples were CD45RO-negative cells positively selected for CCR7, giving a CD45RA+CCR7+ population that excluded TemRA cells. The donors were healthy, HIV-negative adults who had no recently reported acute infections or vaccinations. Only Caucasian adults living in Nashville, Tennessee, USA were represented among the donors. After blood collection by leukapheresis, PBMCs were isolated using Ficoll-Histopaque density gradient centrifugation and then cryopreserved in the vapor phase of liquid nitrogen. Analytical flow cytometry was used to check the purity and quantity of every magnetically sorted T cell population. From each sorted fraction, genomic DNA was isolated and quantified by UV absorbance on a Nanodrop 2000c. The sample originates from a study of shared clonotypes between healthy human individuals (dated by TCRdb to the early 2020s). Turning to the overall study: Two women and a few men aged 18 to 49 years were included in the cohort. For each donor, three plates each were used for CD4 naive and CD4 memory, two plates were used for CD8 naive, and one plate was used for CD8 memory. To estimate repertoire size and how much clonotype sharing occurs between individuals, the study deeply sequenced the blood TCR repertoires of 4 to 6 healthy adults. Libraries were prepared and TCR repertoires were sequenced by different laboratories using diverse techniques, in order to increase sequencing depth and limit assay-specific biases. Between about 0.94 and 8.9 billion PBMCs per donor were obtained by leukapheresis. Study-wide conclusions, independent of this receptor: The small number of donors limited the genetic and exposure-history diversity represented. Rarefaction of sorted-subset datasets indicated incomplete sequencing despite the large sequencing depth. Higher generation probabilities were observed for clonotypes shared by all four sorted-subset donors than for non-shared clonotypes. Estimated clonotype richness was generally larger for naive than for memory subsets. Pairwise subsampling indicated that sequencing depth was expected to affect the degree of clonotype sharing among donors. Sampling was limited to blood, and TCR repertoires in tissue likely differ from TCR repertoires in blood. Across a few donors, approximately 5% of naive CD4, approximately 3.5% of naive CD8, 2.3% of memory CD4, and roughly 0.41% of memory CD8 clonotypes were shared.

The CDR3 starts with the cysteine, ends with the phenylalanine, and has 14 residues. This entry keeps only the CDR3 DNA: 42 bases, framed from base 1. Trimming accounts for 4 bases at V and 3 bases at J, while the number of junction bases matched to no gene is 6. The germline V gene specifies SGDLS as CDR1 and YYNGEE as CDR2. The sequence joins TRBV9 to TRBJ1-2, and TRBD1 aligns with 7 junction nucleotides. The source material was naive CD8+ T cells sorted from blood. What the cell subset or site label conveys for this sample: CD45RA+CCR7+. The source is a man aged 25-45 years in good health. The CDR3 reads CASSPRDSYYGYTF. In nucleotide form, the sequence is TGTGCCAGCAGCCCCCGGGACAGTTACTATGGCTACACCTTC.